The 12 T cell receptor beta chains reported below all come from one sample, sequenced in a study of cytomegalovirus exposure and HLA in healthy donors. The protocol was immunoSEQ multiplex PCR, while the TCRdb copy is restricted to in-frame clones and leaves out a portion. The sample shows hundreds of thousands of clones, about nine tenths of them seen only once. Source material: PBMCs. These receptors were obtained from a woman between 18 and 29 years old in good health and CMV-seropositive.

This chain uses TRBV19 with TRBJ2-1; 9 bases map to TRBD2. The CDR3 length is 15 residues. Per germline, CDR1 LNHDA and CDR2 SQIVND (reference sequence). V dropped 6 bases and J dropped 1; count of bases not matched to a gene: 4. In nucleotides, the CDR3 is TGTGCCAGTAGCCAGACTAGCGGATCCTACAATGAGCAGTTCTTC. Its translation: CASSQTSGSYNEQFF. The full variable domain, rest sourced from reference TRBV19 and TRBJ2-1, is DGGITQSPKYLFRKEGQNVTLSCEQNLNHDAMYWYRQDPGQGLRLIYYSQIVNDFQKGDIAEGYSVSREKKESFPLTVTSAQKNPTAFYLCASSQTSGSYNEQFFGPGTRLTVL.

V and J are TRBV28 and TRBJ2-7, with 9 bases matching TRBD1. The ends lost 7 bases at V and 6 bases at J; junction bases unmatched: 10. The CDR3 consists of 14 residues. CDR1 is MDHEN, CDR2 SYDVKM, per germline. The CDR3 here is CASKWRGQGREQYF. The CDR3 DNA sequence: TGTGCCAGCAAGTGGAGGGGACAGGGTCGCGAGCAGTACTTC. Full variable domain (missing parts from reference TRBV28 and TRBJ2-7): DVKVTQSSRYLVKRTGEKVFLECVQDMDHENMFWYRQDPGLGLRLIYFSYDVKMKEKGDIPEGYSVSREKKERFSLILESASTNQTSMYLCASKWRGQGREQYFGPGTRLTVT.

The J gene is TRBJ1-3, the V gene TRBV28; D uncertain. Trimming cost V 2 bases and J 2 bases, with 7 bases left between them. The CDR3 covers 14 residues. Germline assignment: CDR1 MDHEN and CDR2 SYDVKM. This CDR3 reads CASSLTTAGNTIYF. CDR3 sequence (DNA): TGTGCCAGCAGTTTAACCACGGCTGGAAACACCATATATTTT.

The chain joins TRBV30 to TRBJ1-4; weak D call: TRBD1 (5 bases). This CDR3 is 13 amino acids long. CDR1 is GTSNPN, CDR2 SVGIG, per germline (reference sequence). V shed 2 bases and J shed 12 bases, with 16 bases lying between them. The CDR3 sequence is CAWSRRERGELFF. CDR3 DNA: TGTGCCTGGAGTCGGAGGGAACGGGGCGAACTGTTTTTT.

This clone was detected a few times. This chain connects TRBV18 to TRBJ2-7; 9 nucleotides align to TRBD1. This CDR3 spans 14 amino acids. V lost 3 bases to trimming and J lost 4 bases; unmatched junction nucleotides: 4. Germline V gives CDR1 KGHSH, CDR2 LQKENI. The CDR3 region has the DNA TGTGCCAGCTCACCCGGGACAGGGCTTTACGAGCAGTACTTC. It is translated as CASSPGTGLYEQYF.

The rearrangement uses TRBV28 and TRBJ2-4; no clear D. This CDR3 has 15 residues. The V gene's germline CDR1 is MDHEN and CDR2 SYDVKM. Trimming removed 5 bases from V and 0 bases from J, with 11 bases in between. CDR3 protein: CASSPQTVAKNIQYF. Written as DNA, the CDR3 is TGTGCCAGCAGTCCGCAGACTGTAGCCAAAAACATTCAGTACTTC.

The chain couples TRBV11-3 to TRBJ2-1; TRBD2 agrees at 12 bases. CDR3 length: 16 amino acids. Germline V gene lookup returns CDR1 SGHNT and CDR2 YENEEA. V shed 5 bases, J shed 6 bases, and the junction held 8 bases outside the gene matches. CDR3 residues: CASSGTSGSRVNEQFF. The DNA for the CDR3 is TGTGCCAGCAGCGGGACTAGCGGGTCGCGGGTCAATGAGCAGTTCTTC.

This chain connects TRBV27 to TRBJ1-5, with 7 bases that match TRBD1. Germline V gene lookup returns CDR1 MNHEY and CDR2 SMNVEV (reference sequence). This CDR3 region has 14 residues. With 4 bases clipped from V and 7 bases from J, the junction kept 7 bases outside the gene matches. As DNA, the CDR3 is TGTGCCAGCAGTTCAAACAGGGGAGAACAGCCCCAGCATTTT. Protein sequence: CASSSNRGEQPQHF.

The V and J genes are TRBV9 and TRBJ2-6; the D is unclear. The germline V gene encodes CDR1 SGDLS and CDR2 YYNGEE. V was cut by 5 bases and J by 1 base, with 4 bases left in between. The CDR3 totals 13 residues. CDR3 sequence: CASRESGANVLTF. In DNA form, the CDR3 reads TGTGCCAGCAGAGAGTCTGGGGCCAACGTCCTGACTTTC.

The rearrangement joins TRBV28 to TRBJ1-2, with 9 bases aligning to TRBD1. The V segment lost 5 bases and the J segment 8 bases; nucleotides outside the gene matches: 6. Germline values: CDR1 MDHEN, CDR2 SYDVKM. The CDR3 covers 13 residues. In nucleotides, the CDR3 is TGTGCCAGCAGTCCCGCGGACAGGGGCGGCTACACCTTC. It is translated as CASSPADRGGYTF.

The genes are TRBV18 and TRBJ2-7; possible D gene TRBD2, 6 bases. The CDR3 runs 16 residues. The V end was cut by 6 bases, the J end by 7 bases, with 25 bases between. Per germline, CDR1 KGHSH and CDR2 LQKENI. As DNA, the CDR3 is TGTGCCAGCTCCCCCCTCCCCGAGGGAGCCGGGGGTGAGCAGTACTTC. Its translation: CASSPLPEGAGGEQYF.

The chain recombines TRBV19 with TRBJ2-1; 7 bases map to TRBD1. The CDR3 covers 14 residues. Trimming took 1 base from V and 5 from J; bases not matched to a gene: 2. Germline V gives CDR1 LNHDA, CDR2 SQIVND (reference sequence). The CDR3 DNA sequence: TGTGCCAGTAGTATAGCAGGGGGTAACAATGAGCAGTTCTTC. It codes for CASSIAGGNNEQFF.